The 8 T cell receptor beta chains in this list originate from one sample, sequenced in a study of cytomegalovirus exposure and HLA in healthy donors. Vbeta (60) and Jbeta (13) primers were used in the PCR. The data were produced by immunoSEQ multiplex PCR, yet TCRdb's version contains in-frame clones alone and is incomplete. This sample yields about 97,000 clones, of which about 79% are seen a single time; about 3.1% belongs to the top ten. Sequencing was done on a sample of PBMCs. The receptors were gathered from a male donor in good health and CMV-seropositive.

The chain joins TRBV6-5 to TRBJ1-2; a weak D match, TRBD1 (5 bases). Germline V gene data show CDR1 as MNHEY and CDR2 as SVGAGI. This CDR3 is 16 amino acids long. Trimming removed 0 bases at V and 3 bases at J, with 14 bases between. CDR3 in amino acids: CASSYSSRDSDYGYTF. The CDR3 DNA follows: TGTGCCAGCAGTTACTCGTCTAGGGACTCCGACTATGGCTACACCTTC.

The CDR3 nucleotides read TGTGCCAGCAGCCCGAGGGGACTAGCGAATGAGCAGTTCTTC. Translation: CASSPRGLANEQFF. The chain is built from TRBV6-5 and TRBJ2-1; TRBD2 agrees at 10 bases. CDR3 length equals 14 residues. The germline V gene encodes CDR1 MNHEY and CDR2 SVGAGI. V was clipped by 6 bases and J by 7 bases; unmatched bases: 6.

The chain couples TRBV12-5 to TRBJ2-7; 7 bases fit TRBD1. The CDR3 runs to 16 residues. Germline CDR1 reads LGHNT; CDR2 reads FRNRAP. V was pared by 3 bases and J by 2 bases, with 10 bases of the junction left unmatched. This chain's CDR3 is CASGLRGRTGTYEQYF. The DNA for the CDR3 is TGTGCTAGTGGTTTAAGGGGACGGACAGGAACCTACGAGCAGTACTTC.

The chain combines TRBV2 with TRBJ2-2; a weak D match, TRBD1 (6 bases). The CDR3 totals 14 residues. Germline V gene data show CDR1 as SNHLY and CDR2 as FYNNEI. Trimming removed 4 bases at V and 3 bases at J, with 9 bases between. The CDR3 reads CASSVGQYTGELFF. CDR3 nucleotides: TGTGCCAGCAGTGTCGGACAGTACACCGGGGAGCTGTTTTTT.

The chain uses TRBV9 and TRBJ2-3, with D possibly matching TRBD2 (5 bases). Germline V gene data show CDR1 as SGDLS and CDR2 as YYNGEE. The CDR3 runs to 14 residues. V dropped 0 bases and J dropped 5 bases, with 10 bases sitting between them. The CDR3 coding sequence is TGTGCCAGCAGCGTAGAGGAGGTAGGAGATACGCAGTATTTT. Translation gives CASSVEEVGDTQYF.

The genes are TRBV29-1 and TRBJ2-6, with D maybe TRBD2 (7 bases). The CDR3 is 17 residues long. Trimming pared 3 bases from V and 0 bases from J, leaving 15 bases between. From germline, CDR1 is SQVTM and CDR2 ANQGSEA. CDR3 coding DNA: TGCAGCGTTGAGGGGGGGACACAGCGCTCTGGGGCCAACGTCCTGACTTTC. Translated: CSVEGGTQRSGANVLTF.

The chain couples TRBV5-6 to TRBJ2-3; the match to TRBD2 covers 9 bases. The CDR3 sequence is 15 residues long. Per the germline V gene, CDR1 is SGHDT and CDR2 is YYEEEE. V shed 4 bases, J shed 4 bases, and the junction held 7 bases outside the gene matches. DNA for the CDR3: TGTGCCAGCAGCCGGGGACTAGCAAGTTCAGATACGCAGTATTTT. It specifies CASSRGLASSDTQYF.

The chain couples TRBV4-1 to TRBJ1-4, with 7 bases lining up with TRBD1. The CDR3 has 15 residues. Germline V CDR1 and CDR2: MGHRA, YSYEKL. V was pared by 4 bases and J by 5 bases, with 7 bases of the junction left unmatched. The CDR3 DNA reads TGCGCCAGCAGCCCCCTGACAGGGATAAATGAAAAACTGTTTTTT. It is translated as CASSPLTGINEKLFF.